This is a list of T cell receptor beta chains from one sample in a study of shared clonotypes between healthy human individuals. The assay was immunoSEQ multiplex PCR, and TCRdb's table has in-frame clones only and misses some. Here the sample spans 1,100,000 or so clones, approximately 80% being singletons. Sequenced sample: memory CD4+ T cells from PBMCs. These receptors all stem from a young man in good health. Some clones in this sample may be carry-over from other donors' samples. Each CDR3 is given with its conserved first and last residue. D genes are given only for firm matches. Size values are once, few and many counts, or a class for expanded clones, and some rows have none.

TRBJ2-7 TRBD1 TRBV30 - CAWRSKGARNEQYF TGTGCCTGGAGATCGAAGGGGGCGAGGAACGAGCAGTACTTC
TRBJ1-4 - TRBV10-3 - CAISELANEKLFF TGTGCCATCAGTGAGTTGGCTAATGAAAAACTGTTTTTT
TRBJ1-5 - TRBV27 - CASSPARVAQPQHF TGTGCCAGCAGTCCGGCGAGGGTGGCTCAGCCCCAGCATTTT
TRBJ2-7 TRBD1 TRBV27 few CASSPTWTGTTYEQYF TGTGCCAGCAGTCCGACCTGGACAGGGACGACGTACGAGCAGTACTTC
TRBJ1-1 - TRBV30 - CAWSRGGNTEAFF TGTGCCTGGAGTAGGGGTGGGAACACTGAAGCTTTCTTT
TRBJ1-2 - TRBV7-9 few CASSLEAANYGYTF TGTGCCAGCAGCTTAGAGGCAGCTAACTATGGCTACACCTTC
TRBJ1-2 - TRBV9 once CASSVVSGRIGTEPYGYTF TGTGCCAGCAGCGTAGTGAGTGGGAGAATAGGGACGGAGCCCTATGGCTACACCTTC
TRBJ1-1 - TRBV28 - CASREGGSNTEAFF TGTGCCAGCAGGGAAGGGGGATCGAACACTGAAGCTTTCTTT
TRBJ2-7 TRBD1 TRBV28 - CASSLTGGGEQYF TGTGCCAGCAGTTTGACAGGGGGCGGCGAGCAGTACTTC
TRBJ1-4 - TRBV19 - CASIGSWAMNEKLFF TGTGCCAGTATAGGATCTTGGGCTATGAATGAAAAACTGTTTTTT
TRBJ2-3 - TRBV5-1 - CASNPGSETDTQYF TGCGCCAGCAACCCGGGATCTGAGACAGATACGCAGTATTTT
TRBJ2-5 TRBD1 TRBV9 - CASSVVLGTEETQYF TGTGCCAGCAGCGTAGTCCTCGGGACAGAGGAGACCCAGTACTTC
TRBJ1-2 TRBD1 TRBV15 - CATSREGGGYGYTF TGTGCCACCAGCAGAGAAGGGGGCGGCTATGGCTACACCTTC
TRBJ2-1 - TRBV18 - CASPPLRLGYNEQFF TGTGCCAGCCCCCCGTTGAGGTTGGGTTACAATGAGCAGTTCTTC
TRBJ2-5 - TRBV18 - CASSPIRDVETQYF TGTGCCAGCTCACCAATCCGGGACGTAGAGACCCAGTACTTC
TRBJ1-2 TRBD1 TRBV29-1 - CSVFRQGANYGYTF TGCAGCGTTTTTCGACAGGGGGCAAACTATGGCTACACCTTC
TRBJ1-5 TRBD1 TRBV15 - CATSRDRRLSNQPQHF TGTGCCACCAGCAGGGACAGGCGACTTAGCAATCAGCCCCAGCATTTT
TRBJ2-5 TRBD2 TRBV5-1 once CASSRPSGRGAQETQYF TGCGCCAGCAGTAGGCCTAGCGGGAGGGGGGCCCAAGAGACCCAGTACTTC
TRBJ2-1 - TRBV5-4 - CASSKEYNEQFF TGTGCCAGCAGCAAAGAGTACAATGAGCAGTTCTTC
TRBJ2-7 TRBD1 TRBV18 - CASSPGQSYEQYF TGTGCCAGCTCTCCGGGACAGAGCTACGAGCAGTACTTC
TRBJ2-3 - TRBV28 - CASSWGSTDTQYF TGTGCCAGCAGTTGGGGAAGCACAGATACGCAGTATTTT
TRBJ2-7 - TRBV6-5 - CASSSAFRDNYEQYF TGTGCCAGCAGTTCGGCCTTCAGGGACAACTACGAGCAGTACTTC
TRBJ1-2 TRBD1 TRBV9 - CASRKDRNRPNYGYTF TGTGCCAGCAGAAAGGACAGGAACAGACCTAACTATGGCTACACCTTC
TRBJ2-3 - TRBV5-4 - CASSRTGADTQYF TGTGCCAGCAGCCGCACGGGAGCAGATACGCAGTATTTT
TRBJ1-2 TRBD1 TRBV29-1 - CSVANSDRGDGYTF TGCAGCGTTGCTAACTCCGACAGGGGCGATGGCTACACCTTC
TRBJ1-5 TRBD1 TRBV6-6 few CASTEDRGGNQPQHF TGTGCCAGCACCGAGGACAGGGGTGGAAATCAGCCCCAGCATTTT
TRBJ1-3 - TRBV4-3 - CASSQDYPFPGNIYF TGCGCCAGCAGCCAAGATTACCCCTTTCCCGGGAACATATATTTT
TRBJ1-1 - TRBV9 - CASSPGAMNTEAFF TGTGCCAGCAGCCCGGGGGCCATGAACACTGAAGCTTTCTTT
TRBJ1-1 - TRBV25-1 many CASSASTEAFF TGTGCCAGCAGTGCCTCCACTGAAGCTTTCTTT
TRBJ2-1 TRBD2 TRBV9 - CASSPTSAYSNEQFF TGTGCCAGCAGCCCGACTAGCGCCTACAGTAATGAGCAGTTCTTC
TRBJ1-5 - TRBV7-3 - CASSFLRGYSNQPQHF TGTGCCAGCAGCTTCCTCAGGGGATATAGCAATCAGCCCCAGCATTTT
TRBJ2-7 TRBD2 TRBV19 - CASSLTGTRTGEQYF TGTGCCAGTAGTCTGACCGGGACTAGAACGGGGGAGCAGTACTTC
TRBJ2-7 - TRBV7-9 once CASSPGVGTYF TGTGCCAGCAGCCCTGGGGTAGGGACTTACTTC
TRBJ2-7 - TRBV27 - CASSLSVVGQYEQYF TGTGCCAGCAGTTTATCGGTAGTCGGACAATACGAGCAGTACTTC
TRBJ2-1 - TRBV9 - CASSVQVNNEQFF TGTGCCAGCAGCGTTCAGGTGAACAATGAGCAGTTCTTC
TRBJ2-7 TRBD1 TRBV5-1 - CASSSGTGWSYEQYF TGCGCCAGCAGCTCCGGGACAGGGTGGTCCTACGAGCAGTACTTC
TRBJ1-5 - TRBV4-2 - CASSQDQLRAYQPQHF TGTGCCAGCAGCCAAGATCAGCTCAGGGCCTATCAGCCCCAGCATTTT
TRBJ1-2 - TRBV29-1 - CSVEEIEYGYTF TGCAGCGTTGAAGAGATCGAGTATGGCTACACCTTC
TRBJ2-3 TRBD2 TRBV18 - CASSPGTSGGTDTQYF TGTGCCAGCTCACCGGGGACTAGCGGGGGCACAGATACGCAGTATTTT
TRBJ2-1 - TRBV10-3 - CAIREGQNEQFF TGTGCCATCAGGGAGGGCCAGAATGAGCAGTTCTTC
TRBJ2-2 TRBD1 TRBV18 - CASSPDRVANTGELFF TGTGCCAGCTCGCCGGACAGGGTTGCGAACACCGGGGAGCTGTTTTTT
TRBJ1-2 TRBD1 TRBV4-2 - CASSQGQGNNYGYTF TGTGCCAGCAGCCAAGGACAGGGGAACAACTATGGCTACACCTTC
TRBJ2-7 TRBD2 TRBV6-6 - CASSLGLAVQVAQYF TGTGCCAGCAGTTTAGGACTAGCGGTCCAGGTGGCGCAGTACTTC
TRBJ1-5 - TRBV19 - CASSNPTDGRFSNQPQHF TGTGCCAGTAGTAACCCTACAGACGGGAGATTTAGCAATCAGCCCCAGCATTTT
TRBJ2-3 - TRBV5-1 - CASSFQGNTDTQYF TGCGCCAGCAGCTTCCAGGGAAACACAGATACGCAGTATTTT
TRBJ2-2 - TRBV5-1 once CASSLGQSPGELFF TGCGCCAGCAGCTTGGGACAGTCTCCCGGGGAGCTGTTTTTT
TRBJ2-3 - TRBV18 - CASSELASTDTQYF TGTGCCAGCTCAGAACTAGCTAGCACAGATACGCAGTATTTT
TRBJ2-3 TRBD1 TRBV10-3 - CAIRGSQGSDTQYF TGTGCCATCAGGGGATCACAGGGGTCAGATACGCAGTATTTT
TRBJ1-4 - TRBV19 once CASSYTGRINEKLFF TGTGCCAGTAGTTATACGGGACGGATTAATGAAAAACTGTTTTTT
TRBJ2-3 - TRBV6-6 - CASSSVGRGGSTQYF TGTGCCAGCAGTTCTGTGGGGAGGGGGGGTAGTACGCAGTATTTT
TRBJ2-7 - TRBV7-8 - CASSASTEQYF TGTGCCAGCAGCGCTAGCACCGAGCAGTACTTC
TRBJ2-1 TRBD1 TRBV27 - CASSLWDRDNEQFF TGTGCCAGCAGCCTATGGGACAGGGATAATGAGCAGTTCTTC
TRBJ2-7 TRBD2 TRBV15 - CATSRAQLAGRYEQYF TGTGCCACCAGCAGAGCACAACTAGCGGGGAGATACGAGCAGTACTTC
TRBJ2-3 - TRBV7-2 - CASSSDGTVGDTQYF TGTGCCAGCAGCTCAGACGGGACGGTGGGAGATACGCAGTATTTT